This T cell receptor (beta chain) appears in the sequencing data of a study of shared clonotypes between healthy human individuals. At the level of the study: Two female and a few male donors aged 18 to 49 were enrolled.

Sorted-subset replicate PCR reactions contained roughly 200 ng DNA, corresponding to tens of thousands of T cell genomes. TCRdb keeps only in-frame clones here, not all; method: immunoSEQ multiplex PCR. The data hold 2,500,000 or so clones, with under 95% observed a single time. The split of CD4+ cells yielded CD45RA+ naive and CD45RA-negative memory subsets. Between the trimmed V and J ends, which lost 1 base and 0 bases, there was a span of 12 bases. The CDR3 is 16 residues long. CDR1 and CDR2 (germline): MDHEN, SYDVKM. The chain combines TRBV28 with TRBJ1-2; unclear D gene. The TCR comes from a young man in good health. Some clones in this sample may be carry-over from other donors' samples. Specimen: naive CD4+ T cells from PBMCs. The subset: CD45RA+ positively selected. CDR3: CASSLLDGGTNYGYTF. DNA for the CDR3: TGTGCCAGCAGTTTATTGGACGGCGGAACTAACTATGGCTACACCTTC.